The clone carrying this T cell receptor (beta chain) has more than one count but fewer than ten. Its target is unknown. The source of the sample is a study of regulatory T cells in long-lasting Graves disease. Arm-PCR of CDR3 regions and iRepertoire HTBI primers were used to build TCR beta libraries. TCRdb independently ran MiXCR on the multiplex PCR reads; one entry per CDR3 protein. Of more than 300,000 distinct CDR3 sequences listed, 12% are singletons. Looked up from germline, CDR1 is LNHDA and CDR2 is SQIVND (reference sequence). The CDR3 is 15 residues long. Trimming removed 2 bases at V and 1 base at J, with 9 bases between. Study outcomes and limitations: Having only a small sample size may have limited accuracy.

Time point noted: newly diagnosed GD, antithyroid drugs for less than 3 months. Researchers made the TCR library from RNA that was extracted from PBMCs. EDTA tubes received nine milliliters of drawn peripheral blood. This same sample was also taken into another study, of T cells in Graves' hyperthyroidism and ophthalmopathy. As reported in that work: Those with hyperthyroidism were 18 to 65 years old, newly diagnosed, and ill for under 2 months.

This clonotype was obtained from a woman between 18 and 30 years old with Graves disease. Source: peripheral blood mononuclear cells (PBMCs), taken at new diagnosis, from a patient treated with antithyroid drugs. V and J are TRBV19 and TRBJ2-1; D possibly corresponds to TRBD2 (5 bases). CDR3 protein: CASSIYRDSYNEQFF. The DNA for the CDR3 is TGTGCCAGTAGTATATACCGGGATTCCTACAATGAGCAGTTCTTC.